Given below is one T cell receptor beta chain in context. Antigen: not known. The data stem from a study of cytomegalovirus exposure and HLA in healthy donors. This CDR3 has 14 amino acids. The germline V gene has CDR1 MNHNY and CDR2 SVGAGI (reference sequence). Primers included in the PCR were 60 Vbeta and 13 Jbeta primers. This table comes from immunoSEQ multiplex PCR, and its TCRdb copy is limited to in-frame clones, with some not included. The sample consists of about 120,000 clones, about 8% of them appearing once. General study findings and limits: HLA-A and HLA-B allele assignments for most subjects were reportedly predicted accurately using TCR beta sequences.

Input material: PBMCs. This sequence was found in a woman aged 40 to 49 in good health and CMV-seropositive. The V gene is TRBV6-6, the J gene TRBJ2-5; the match to TRBD1 covers 7 bases. The DNA end favors TRBJ2-7, so the J call may be wrong. In nucleotides, the CDR3 is TGTGCCAGCAGTAACCGGGACAGATCCTACGAGCAGTACTTC. It codes for CASSNRDRSYEQYF.